A selection of T cell receptor beta chains follows, all from one sample in a study of blood T cell repertoires in COVID-19. TCRdb's table, derived via immunoSEQ multiplex PCR, lists solely in-frame clones and lacks some. The sample shows 71,000 or so clones, about nine tenths of them seen only once. Sequenced: peripheral blood. The receptors originated from a woman younger than 35 with acute or convalescent COVID-19. CDR3s include the opening cysteine and the closing phenylalanine or tryptophan. D genes are given only for firm matches. Rows give clone size only sometimes, using once, few, many, or a class for an expanded clone.

TGTGCCAGCAGTGAGAGGGGGGGGATCGGTAGTCAGCCCCAGCATTTT,CASSERGGIGSQPQHF,NA,NA,TRBJ1-5,TRBV2
TGTGCCAGCTCACCTCGAGCCCCCACAACTAATGAAAAACTGTTTTTT,CASSPRAPTTNEKLFF,NA,NA,TRBJ1-4,TRBV18
TGTGCCAGCAGCCAACTCAAGGGGCGAGACACCGGGGAGCTGTTTTTT,CASSQLKGRDTGELFF,NA,NA,TRBJ2-2,TRBV11-2
TGTGCCAGCAGGTCCCATGGGGGGGTTCTGGATGAGCAGTTCTTC,CASRSHGGVLDEQFF,TRBD2,NA,TRBJ2-1,TRBV2
TGTGCCAGCGACACCCGCACAGGGGGTCCCAATCAGCCCCAGCATTTT,CASDTRTGGPNQPQHF,TRBD1,NA,TRBJ1-5,TRBV28
TGTGCCAGCGGACAGAAAGGAGATGGCTACACCTTC,CASGQKGDGYTF,NA,NA,TRBJ1-2,TRBV19
TGCAGCGTTGACCTTTCGAGGGCCGGGAGGAACACTGAAGCTTTCTTT,CSVDLSRAGRNTEAFF,NA,NA,TRBJ1-1,TRBV29-1
TGTGCCAGTAGGATAAGGAGGGGAGGGACTGAAGCTTTCTTT,CASRIRRGGTEAFF,NA,NA,TRBJ1-1,TRBV19
TGTGCCAGCAGCCGTACGGGACAGGGCCTCTATGGCTACACCTTC,CASSRTGQGLYGYTF,TRBD1,NA,TRBJ1-2,TRBV11-2
TGTGCCAACGACCTTTTTTTGGGGGCCATACAAGAGACCCAGTACTTC,CANDLFLGAIQETQYF,NA,NA,TRBJ2-5,TRBV5-6
TGTGCCAGCAGTAGCCTAATGGGGGGTACGCAGTATTTT,CASSSLMGGTQYF,NA,NA,TRBJ2-3,TRBV6-5
TGTGCCAGCAGTTTCGGACAGTATGGCTACACCTTC,CASSFGQYGYTF,NA,NA,TRBJ1-2,TRBV2
TGTGCCAGCAGCCCCTTTTGGGGCGGGGGGGACTCCACAGATACGCAGTATTTT,CASSPFWGGGDSTDTQYF,TRBD2,once,TRBJ2-3,TRBV9
TGTGCCAGCAGGAAACAAAAAGCGGCGGACAATGAGCAGTTCTTC,CASRKQKAADNEQFF,NA,NA,TRBJ2-1,TRBV7-2
TGTGCCAGCAGCCAAGGGTTACTAGCGGGGGGTGTAGATACGCAGTATTTT,CASSQGLLAGGVDTQYF,TRBD2,once,TRBJ2-3,TRBV3-1/TRBV3-2
TGCGCCAGCAGCAACAATCCGGGACAGGGGGGCTATGGCTACACCTTC,CASSNNPGQGGYGYTF,TRBD1,NA,TRBJ1-2,TRBV5-1
TGCAGCGTAGAAACTAGCAGACGCGAGCAGTACTTC,CSVETSRREQYF,NA,NA,TRBJ2-7,TRBV29-1
TGTGCCAGCAGCGTCCAGGGGGCAAGAGACACTGAAGCTTTCTTT,CASSVQGARDTEAFF,TRBD1,once,TRBJ1-1,TRBV5-8
TGTGCCAGCAGCGATGACCCCGCGGCGTTCTCTGGAAACACCATATATTTT,CASSDDPAAFSGNTIYF,NA,NA,TRBJ1-3,TRBV9
TGCGCCAGCAGCTTGGAGGACAGGTATTTAACTGAAGCTTTCTTT,CASSLEDRYLTEAFF,TRBD1,NA,TRBJ1-1,TRBV5-1
TGTGCCAGCAGCTTAATCGGGAGCTCCTACAATGAGCAGTTCTTC,CASSLIGSSYNEQFF,NA,NA,TRBJ2-1,TRBV9
TGTGCCAGCACCCTAACAGGGTTCACTGAAGCTTTCTTT,CASTLTGFTEAFF,NA,NA,TRBJ1-1,TRBV12-3/TRBV12-4
TGTGCCAGCAGCTTGGCTCGAGGGGCGGGAGGCTCTACCTACAATGAGCAGTTCTTC,CASSLARGAGGSTYNEQFF,TRBD2,NA,TRBJ2-1,TRBV5-4
TGTGCCAGCAGTTACTCACCCGGTCCCCAGGGGACTGAAGCTTTCTTT,CASSYSPGPQGTEAFF,NA,NA,TRBJ1-1,TRBV6-5
TGTGCCAGCAGCTTATATGACTCCACCGGGGAGCTGTTTTTT,CASSLYDSTGELFF,NA,NA,TRBJ2-2,TRBV11-2
TGCGCCAGCAGCTTGGGGCGTTCCGGGACAGAGAACACTGAAGCTTTCTTT,CASSLGRSGTENTEAFF,TRBD1,NA,TRBJ1-1,TRBV5-1
TGCGCCAGCAGCGACACAGGGGGCGTCTATGGCTACACCTTC,CASSDTGGVYGYTF,TRBD1,few,TRBJ1-2,TRBV10-2
TGTGCCAGCAGCGAGTACAGGGATACTTACTCTGGCTACACCTTC,CASSEYRDTYSGYTF,NA,NA,TRBJ1-2,TRBV9
TGTGCCAGCTCACCCGGGACACCAGCGAACACCGGGGAGCTGTTTTTT,CASSPGTPANTGELFF,NA,few,TRBJ2-2,TRBV18
TGTGCCAGCAAAGAGACGACAGGGGGCTACGAGCAGTACTTC,CASKETTGGYEQYF,TRBD1,NA,TRBJ2-7,TRBV2
TGTGCCAGCTCACCTGGGACTAGCTCTCTTGGGGAGCTGTTTTTT,CASSPGTSSLGELFF,TRBD2,once,TRBJ2-2,TRBV18
TGTGCCAGCAGTTACTCGGAACGGGAGTGGGAGGGAAATGAGCAGTTCTTC,CASSYSEREWEGNEQFF,TRBD2,NA,TRBJ2-1,TRBV6-2/TRBV6-3
TGCGCCAGCAGCCAAGCGTTCGGTACAGAGAAAGGTTACGTAACCCAGTACTTC,CASSQAFGTEKGYVTQYF,NA,NA,TRBJ2-5,TRBV4-1
TGTGCCAGCAGTGATCAGGGGATCACCTACGAGCAGTACTTC,CASSDQGITYEQYF,NA,NA,TRBJ2-7,TRBV2
TGCGCCAGCAGCCAGGGGACAGGGGTCTCTGGAAACACCATATATTTT,CASSQGTGVSGNTIYF,TRBD1,NA,TRBJ1-3,TRBV4-3
TGTGCCAGCAGCTTAGGACAGGGCCGGGAACTGTTTTTT,CASSLGQGRELFF,TRBD1,NA,TRBJ1-4,TRBV11-2
TGTGCCAGTAGTCCCGGGACTAGCGGATTCTACGAGCAGTACTTC,CASSPGTSGFYEQYF,TRBD2,NA,TRBJ2-7,TRBV19
TGTGCCAGTAGTTCCGTAGCGGGAGCCGGGGAGCTGTTTTTT,CASSSVAGAGELFF,TRBD2,NA,TRBJ2-2,TRBV19
TGTGCCAGCAGTAGGGACAGGGCCTATGTCTATGGCTACACCTTC,CASSRDRAYVYGYTF,TRBD1,NA,TRBJ1-2,TRBV6-5
TGTGCCAGCAACTCTCGACAGGGCAATGAGCAGTTCTTC,CASNSRQGNEQFF,TRBD1,once,TRBJ2-1,TRBV5-5
TGTGCCAGCAGTGATTGGAGGGTTGAGCCCCAGCATTTT,CASSDWRVEPQHF,NA,NA,TRBJ1-5,TRBV6-1
TGTGCCACCAGTACTGTACAGGGAGCTAACTATGGCTACACCTTC,CATSTVQGANYGYTF,NA,NA,TRBJ1-2,TRBV24-1
TGTGCCAGCAGCCCCCCAGGACAGGGCCAGACCCAGTACTTC,CASSPPGQGQTQYF,TRBD1,NA,TRBJ2-5,TRBV7-9
TGTGCCAGCAGTGACTCCCCAGGGGGTCTAGGCACCGGGGAGCTGTTTTTT,CASSDSPGGLGTGELFF,TRBD1,once,TRBJ2-2,TRBV6-4
TGTGCCAGCATTTGGCAGGGCGAATCCACTGAAGCTTTCTTT,CASIWQGESTEAFF,NA,NA,TRBJ1-1,TRBV6-5
TGTGCCAGCAGTGATCGGCGGGGGGGCCCCGGGGAGCTGTTTTTT,CASSDRRGGPGELFF,TRBD2,NA,TRBJ2-2,TRBV6-1
TGCGCCAGCAGCTTTAAACCAGGGGGCGGGGGCACTGAAGCTTTCTTT,CASSFKPGGGGTEAFF,TRBD1,once,TRBJ1-1,TRBV5-1
TGTGCCAGTAGTATGGACAGGTATAGCAATCAGCCCCAGCATTTT,CASSMDRYSNQPQHF,TRBD1,NA,TRBJ1-5,TRBV19